Listed here is a single TCR beta chain. What antigen it recognizes has not been identified. One base away there is no much larger clone; base qualities are not given. This sample is drawn from a study of blood T cell repertoires in COVID-19 (dated by TCRdb to the early 2020s). Regarding the complete study: Samples covering the acute and convalescent phases of COVID-19 were provided by collaborators in the United States, Italy and Spain. The material from the prospective study consisted of cDNA or gDNA derived from T cells, B-cell-depleted T cells, or PBMCs. The dataset comprised deeply sampled blood TCRbeta repertoires from subjects exposed to, actively infected with, or recovered from COVID-19. The repertoires were released in a freely available public database meant as a resource for research on the immune response to SARS-CoV-2. The samples were drawn from the first 160 participants of the ongoing ImmuneRACE study and from some 1,300 subjects provided by 6 global collaborators. Nearly every sample came with metadata listing a de-identified subject ID, COVID-19 status, age in years and sex. Where available, HLA class I and class II types were taken from metadata supplied by the sample provider and were not determined by assay-based typing.

Participants in the prospective study were enrolled through a virtual design, were aged about 18 to 100 years, and lived in roughly 25 United States geographic areas. Cohort assignment in the prospective study relied on participant-reported clinical history from a screening survey and a study questionnaire. Recovered participants in ImmuneRACE Cohort 3 were defined as having two consecutive negative NP/OP PCR tests, clearance from a healthcare professional, or resolution of symptoms. In the prospective study, mobile phlebotomists collected whole blood, serum and a nasopharyngeal or oropharyngeal swab from each participant. Additional blood draws and questionnaires over an approximately two-month period could optionally be provided by prospective study participants. Blood samples from the prospective study were shipped frozen or at room temperature prior to DNA extraction. The CDR3, from cysteine to phenylalanine, totals 13 residues. Only CDR3 DNA remains: 39 bases, in frame from the first base. CDR1 and CDR2, per the germline V gene, are SGHRS and YFSETQ. Trimming at the junction amounts to 3 bases on V and 8 bases on J, and the germline ends lie 14 bases apart.

Findings and caveats that apply to the study as a whole: Clinical and demographic metadata were provided uncurated, with the amount varying by source and participant.

The immunoSEQ Assay, a bias-controlled multiplex PCR, was used to amplify TCRbeta CDR3 regions from genomic DNA. From the authors' description of their analysis: Within the assay, amplification of reference gene primers was used to estimate how many nucleated cells each sample contained. To quantify the absolute abundance of each unique TCRbeta CDR3 rearrangement, sequence reads were collapsed and filtered. For each sample, productive Simpson clonality was calculated as the square root of Simpson's diversity index across productive rearrangements. TCRdb took over this immuneACCESS table, retaining in-frame rearrangements with V and J assigned. Such tables are incomplete; in checked studies, under half of the missing clones stem from an unresolved V gene, and the remainder is unexplained. D and trimming were read from the DNA, whereas the V and J calls and clone size are those reported in that table. Recorded for this sample are about 330,000 clones; roughly 86% of them occurred a single time. Roughly 5% of the sample comes from the top ten.

The sample taken for sequencing was PBMCs or T cells enriched from blood (not recorded which). The TCR originated in a woman aged 25 to 45 who had recovered from COVID-19. The chain is assembled from TRBV5-1 and TRBJ1-2, with the D gene not clear enough to name. The DNA sequence is TGCGCCAGCAGCTCCCTTCGAGAAACGGGCTACACCTTC. It is translated as CASSSLRETGYTF.